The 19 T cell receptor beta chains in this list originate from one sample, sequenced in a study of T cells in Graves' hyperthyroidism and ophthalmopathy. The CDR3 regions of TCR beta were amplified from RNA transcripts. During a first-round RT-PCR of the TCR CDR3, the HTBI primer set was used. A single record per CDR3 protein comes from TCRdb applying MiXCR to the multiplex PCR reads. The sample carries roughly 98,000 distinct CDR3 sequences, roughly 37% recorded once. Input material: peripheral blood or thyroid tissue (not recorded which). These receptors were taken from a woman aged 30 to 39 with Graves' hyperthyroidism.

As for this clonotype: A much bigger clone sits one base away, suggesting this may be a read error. The CDR3 loop reads CASSQPSGNEQYF. In nucleotides, the CDR3 is TGTGCCAGCAGCCAACCAAGCGGGAACGAGCAGTACTTC. The chain couples TRBV3-1 to TRBJ2-7; 7 nucleotides line up with TRBD2. CDR1 and CDR2 from the germline V gene are LGHDT and YNNKEL (reference sequence). This CDR3 contains 13 residues. V lost 2 bases and J lost 5; bases outside the gene matches: 3.

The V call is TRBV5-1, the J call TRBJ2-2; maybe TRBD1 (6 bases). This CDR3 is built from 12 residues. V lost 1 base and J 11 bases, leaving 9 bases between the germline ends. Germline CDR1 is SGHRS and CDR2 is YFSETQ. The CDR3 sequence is CASSLTGYELFF. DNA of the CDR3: TGCGCCAGCAGCTTGACAGGGTACGAGCTGTTTTTT.

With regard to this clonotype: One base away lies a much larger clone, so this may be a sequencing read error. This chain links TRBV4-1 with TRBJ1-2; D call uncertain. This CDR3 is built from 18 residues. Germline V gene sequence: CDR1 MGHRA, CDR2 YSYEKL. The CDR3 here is CASSQADDGRSYNYGYAF. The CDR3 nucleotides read TGCGCCAGCAGCCAGGCCGACGATGGACGCAGCTATAACTATGGCTACGCCTTC.

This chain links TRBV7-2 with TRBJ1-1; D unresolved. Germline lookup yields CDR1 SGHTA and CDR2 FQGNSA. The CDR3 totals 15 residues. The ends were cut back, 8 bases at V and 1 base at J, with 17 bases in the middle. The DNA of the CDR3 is TGTGCCAGCTCACCACAGCTGGGCGGGAACACTGAAGCTTTCTTT. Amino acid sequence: CASSPQLGGNTEAFF.

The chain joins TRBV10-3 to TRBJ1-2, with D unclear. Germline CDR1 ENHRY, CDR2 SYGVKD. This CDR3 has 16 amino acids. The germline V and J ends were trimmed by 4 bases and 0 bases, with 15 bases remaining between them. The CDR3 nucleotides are TGTGCCATCAGTGCTCGCTCCACCGAAACTAACTATGGCTACACCTTC. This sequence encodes CAISARSTETNYGYTF.

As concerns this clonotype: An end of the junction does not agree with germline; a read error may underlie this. This chain's CDR3 is CASSTGGVNTEALF. The CDR3 nucleotides read TGTGCCAGTAGTACTGGGGGCGTGAACACTGAAGCTCTCTTT. The rearrangement uses TRBV19 and TRBJ1-1, with D perhaps matching TRBD1 (6 bases). The V gene's germline CDR1 is LNHDA and CDR2 SQIVND (reference sequence). CDR3 length: 14 residues.

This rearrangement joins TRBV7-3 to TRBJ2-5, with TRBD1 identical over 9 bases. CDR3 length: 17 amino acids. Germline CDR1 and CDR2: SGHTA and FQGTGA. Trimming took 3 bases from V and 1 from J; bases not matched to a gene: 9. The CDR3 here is CASSFLGGTGSQETQYF. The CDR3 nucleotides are TGTGCCAGCAGCTTTCTCGGGGGGACAGGGAGCCAAGAGACCCAGTACTTC.

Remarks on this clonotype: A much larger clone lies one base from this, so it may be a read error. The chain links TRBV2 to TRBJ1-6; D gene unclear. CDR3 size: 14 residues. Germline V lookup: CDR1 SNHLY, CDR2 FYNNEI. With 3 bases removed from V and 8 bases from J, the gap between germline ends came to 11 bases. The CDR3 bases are TGTGCCAGCAGTGAGGGCTTCTGGGATTCACCCCTCCACTTT. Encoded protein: CASSEGFWDSPLHF. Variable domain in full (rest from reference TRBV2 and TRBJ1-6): EPEVTQTPSHQVTQMGQEVILRCVPISNHLYFYWYRQILGQKVEFLVSFYNNEISEKSEIFDDQFSVERPDGSNFTLKIRSTKLEDSAMYFCASSEGFWDSPLHFGNGTRLTVT.

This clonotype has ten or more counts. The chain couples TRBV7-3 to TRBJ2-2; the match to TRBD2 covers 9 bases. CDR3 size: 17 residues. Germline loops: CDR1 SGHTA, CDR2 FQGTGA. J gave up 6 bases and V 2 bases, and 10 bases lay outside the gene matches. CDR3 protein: CASSLLPFSGRSGELFF. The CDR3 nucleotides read TGTGCCAGCAGCTTACTCCCTTTTAGCGGGAGATCCGGGGAGCTGTTTTTT.

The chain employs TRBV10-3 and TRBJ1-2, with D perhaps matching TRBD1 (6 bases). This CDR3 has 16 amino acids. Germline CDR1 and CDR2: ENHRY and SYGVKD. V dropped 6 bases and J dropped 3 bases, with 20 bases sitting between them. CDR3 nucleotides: TGTGCCATCAGACTCGGGGGGACCGGGGGCGACTATGGCTACACCTTC. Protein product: CAIRLGGTGGDYGYTF.

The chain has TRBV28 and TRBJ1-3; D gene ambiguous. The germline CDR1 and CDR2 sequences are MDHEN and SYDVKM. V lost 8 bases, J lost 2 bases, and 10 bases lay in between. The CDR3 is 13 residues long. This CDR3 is CASWWSTGNTIYF. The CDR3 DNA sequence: TGTGCCAGCTGGTGGAGTACTGGAAACACCATATATTTT.

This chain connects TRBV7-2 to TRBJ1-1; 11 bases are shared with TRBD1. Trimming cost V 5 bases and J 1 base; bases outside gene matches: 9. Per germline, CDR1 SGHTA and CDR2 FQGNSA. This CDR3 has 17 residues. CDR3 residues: CASSRSGDRGENTEAFF. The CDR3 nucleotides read TGTGCCAGCAGCAGATCCGGGGACAGGGGGGAGAACACTGAAGCTTTCTTT.

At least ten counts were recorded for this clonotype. The CDR3 DNA reads TGCAGGTTGATAGCGGGAGATACGCAGTATTTT. This encodes CRLIAGDTQYF. This sequence joins TRBV20-1 and TRBJ2-3, with TRBD2 identical over 7 bases. The CDR3 runs 11 residues. Per germline, CDR1 DFQATT and CDR2 SNEGSKA (reference sequence).

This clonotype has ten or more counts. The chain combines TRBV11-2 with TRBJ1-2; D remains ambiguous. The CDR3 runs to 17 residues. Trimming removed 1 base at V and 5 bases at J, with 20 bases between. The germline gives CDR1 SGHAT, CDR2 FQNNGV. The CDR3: CASSLAVRDSPVYGYTF. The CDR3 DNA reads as TGTGCCAGCAGCTTAGCGGTTCGAGACTCCCCGGTTTATGGCTACACCTTC.

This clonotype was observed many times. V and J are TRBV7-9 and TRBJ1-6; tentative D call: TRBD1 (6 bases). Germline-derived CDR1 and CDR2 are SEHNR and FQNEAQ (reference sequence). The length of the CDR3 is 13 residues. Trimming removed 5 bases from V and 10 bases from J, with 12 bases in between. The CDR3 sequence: CASSPDSESPLHF. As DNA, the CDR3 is TGTGCCAGCAGCCCGGACAGCGAGTCACCCCTCCACTTT.

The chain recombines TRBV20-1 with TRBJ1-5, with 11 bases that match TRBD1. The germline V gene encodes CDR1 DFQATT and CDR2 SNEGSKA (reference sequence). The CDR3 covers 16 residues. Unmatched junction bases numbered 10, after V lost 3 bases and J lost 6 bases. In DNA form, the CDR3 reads TGCAGTGCTAGTCTCTGGGGACAGGGGGGACGTCAGCCCCAGCATTTT. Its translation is CSASLWGQGGRQPQHF.

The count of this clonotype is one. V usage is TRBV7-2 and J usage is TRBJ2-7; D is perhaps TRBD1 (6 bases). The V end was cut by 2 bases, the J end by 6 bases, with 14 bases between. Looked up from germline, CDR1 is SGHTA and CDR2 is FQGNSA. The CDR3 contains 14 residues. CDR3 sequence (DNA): TGTGCCAGCAGCTTACAGCAGGGGCGCGGCGAGCAGTACTTC. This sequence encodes CASSLQQGRGEQYF.

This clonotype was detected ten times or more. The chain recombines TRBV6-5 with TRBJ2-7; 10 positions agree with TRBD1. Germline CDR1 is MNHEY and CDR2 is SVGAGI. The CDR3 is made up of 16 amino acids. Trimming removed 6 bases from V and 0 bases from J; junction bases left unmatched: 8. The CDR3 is CASSRRTGGSSYEQYF. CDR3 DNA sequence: TGTGCCAGCAGCCGCAGGACAGGGGGTAGCTCCTACGAGCAGTACTTC.

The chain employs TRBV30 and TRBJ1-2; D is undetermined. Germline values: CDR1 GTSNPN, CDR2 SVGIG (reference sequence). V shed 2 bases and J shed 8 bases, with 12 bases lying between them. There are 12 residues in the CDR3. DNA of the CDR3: TGTGCCTGGAGTTTCTACTCCGGGGGCTACACCTTC. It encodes CAWSFYSGGYTF.